Shown below are 14 T cell receptor beta chains from a single sample sequenced in a study of T-cell reconstitution after alpha-beta-depleted transplantation in children. Unique molecular identifiers were incorporated when the TCRbeta library was constructed. Using its own MiXCR run on the PCR reads, TCRdb lists one record per CDR3 protein. The sample includes about 980,000 distinct CDR3 sequences, about 31% seen only once; the top ten take 28%. Sample: PBMCs, mostly from graft donor cells, taken 360 days after TCRalphabeta/CD19-depleted stem cell transplant. These TCRs come from a boy under two years old who had a stem cell transplant for SCID, so the T cells may come from the graft donor.

This clonotype was counted only a few times. The chain uses TRBV20-1 and TRBJ2-7, with 8 bases matching TRBD2. Germline CDR1 DFQATT, CDR2 SNEGSKA (reference sequence). V shed 5 bases and J 0 bases; nucleotides not matched to a gene: 3. This CDR3 spans 13 amino acids. CDR3 loop: CSALAGFSYEQYF. CDR3 bases: TGCAGTGCTTTAGCGGGGTTCTCCTACGAGCAGTACTTC.

This sequence joins TRBV12-3 or TRBV12-4 and TRBJ1-1; D may be TRBD1 (6 bases). Between the trimmed V and J ends, which lost 7 bases and 1 base, there was a span of 16 bases. CDR3 length: 15 residues. In DNA, the CDR3 is TGTGCCAGCAATCAACAGACGGGACAGAACACTGAAGCTTTCTTT. Translating it yields CASNQQTGQNTEAFF.

The V and J genes are TRBV12-3 or TRBV12-4 and TRBJ2-1; 8 bases line up with TRBD2. This CDR3 is 13 amino acids long. V dropped 3 bases and J dropped 10; count of bases not matched to a gene: 5. This CDR3 reads CASSFGGGNEQFF. CDR3 DNA: TGTGCCAGCAGTTTTGGCGGGGGGAACGAGCAGTTCTTC.

The chain has TRBV12-3 or TRBV12-4 and TRBJ2-7; TRBD1 matches 10 bases. The CDR3 sequence is 17 residues long. J lost 0 bases, V lost 6 bases, and 11 bases had no gene match. The CDR3 coding sequence is TGTGCCAGCAGCCCCGGGACAGGGGACTCCAGCTCCTACGAGCAGTACTTC. Encoded protein: CASSPGTGDSSSYEQYF.

This clonotype was recorded a few times. This chain joins TRBV7-2 and TRBJ2-5; 9 nucleotides match TRBD2. Germline CDR1 and CDR2: SGHTA and FQGNSA. After removal of 3 bases from V and 5 bases from J, the junction contained 7 bases not matched to a gene. The CDR3 is 15 amino acids. The CDR3 loop reads CASSFQRGAWETQYF. CDR3 DNA sequence: TGTGCCAGCAGCTTCCAGCGGGGGGCCTGGGAGACCCAGTACTTC. The variable domain in full, with the rest retrieved from reference TRBV7-2 and TRBJ2-5, is GAGVSQSPSNKVTEKGKDVELRCDPISGHTALYWYRQSLGQGLEFLIYFQGNSAPDKSGLPSDRFSAERTGGSVSTLTIQRTQQEDSAVYLCASSFQRGAWETQYFGPGTRLLVL.

The chain links TRBV20-1 to TRBJ2-5; 10 bases match TRBD2. This CDR3 contains 16 residues. Germline V gives CDR1 DFQATT, CDR2 SNEGSKA (reference sequence). Trimming took 3 bases from V and 2 from J; bases not matched to a gene: 9. The CDR3 sequence is CSARPGLAGAQETQYF. DNA of the CDR3: TGCAGTGCTAGGCCGGGGCTAGCGGGGGCTCAAGAGACCCAGTACTTC.

This clonotype was seen a few times. V usage is TRBV28 and J usage is TRBJ1-5; D gene uncertain. The CDR3 spans 12 residues. The V and J ends lost 6 bases and 6 bases respectively, with 9 bases between them. Germline CDR1 MDHEN, CDR2 SYDVKM. This CDR3 is CASSPPGQPQHF. The CDR3 coding sequence is TGTGCCAGCAGCCCCCCGGGTCAGCCCCAGCATTTT.

This chain uses TRBV28 with TRBJ1-5; TRBD1 is a possible D gene (5 bases). Trimming cost V 2 bases and J 0 bases, with 11 bases left between them. Germline V lookup: CDR1 MDHEN, CDR2 SYDVKM. The CDR3 consists of 16 residues. For the CDR3, the DNA is TGTGCCAGCAGTTTACGGTCAGGGCTTAGCAATCAGCCCCAGCATTTT. This sequence encodes CASSLRSGLSNQPQHF.

V is TRBV5-1 and J is TRBJ1-1; D is ambiguous. The germline gives CDR1 SGHRS, CDR2 YFSETQ. The CDR3 runs 14 residues. Trimming shortened V by 0 bases and J by 3 bases, and 9 bases separated the two germline ends. The CDR3 region is CASSLEDWDTEAFF. DNA for the CDR3: TGCGCCAGCAGCTTGGAAGACTGGGACACTGAAGCTTTCTTT.

This clonotype was recorded a few times. The V call is TRBV20-1, the J call TRBJ1-1; D is undetermined. Germline V gives CDR1 DFQATT, CDR2 SNEGSKA (reference sequence). Trimming removed 0 bases from V and 1 base from J, with 21 bases in between. The CDR3 is 18 residues long. The CDR3 DNA follows: TGCAGTGCTAGAGACCCCGGAGGCAGATACCTTTCGAACACTGAAGCTTTCTTT. Translating it yields CSARDPGGRYLSNTEAFF.

A few counts support this clonotype. CDR3 nucleotides: TGCAGCCCGGTCTCGGAGCACTACATGAACACTGAAGCTTTCTTT. It encodes CSPVSEHYMNTEAFF. The V gene is TRBV20-1, the J gene TRBJ1-1, with D uncertain. From germline, CDR1 is DFQATT and CDR2 SNEGSKA (reference sequence). The CDR3 is 15 residues long.

The V and J genes are TRBV6-1 and TRBJ2-7; 9 bases fit TRBD2. Losses at the gene ends were 6 bases for V and 0 bases for J; bases not matched to a gene: 9. The CDR3 is 16 residues long. The germline V gene has CDR1 MNHNS and CDR2 SASEGT. CDR3 in amino acids: CASRAAGGESSYEQYF. The CDR3 coding sequence is TGTGCCAGCAGGGCTGCGGGGGGGGAGAGCTCCTACGAGCAGTACTTC.

This clonotype was seen only a few times. V and J are TRBV12-3 or TRBV12-4 and TRBJ2-3; D is perhaps TRBD2 (6 bases). The CDR3 consists of 15 residues. V was shortened by 6 bases and J by 1 base, with 14 bases between the two germline ends. DNA for the CDR3: TGTGCCAGCAGCGCGGGACTGATTGGCACAGATACGCAGTATTTT. Translated: CASSAGLIGTDTQYF.

The count of this clonotype is one. The rearrangement uses TRBV2 and TRBJ1-3; tentatively, D is TRBD1 (5 bases). This CDR3 spans 11 amino acids. Per germline, CDR1 SNHLY and CDR2 FYNNEI. V shed 6 bases and J shed 8 bases, with 8 bases lying between them. Here the CDR3 reads CASSLQDTIYF. DNA of the CDR3: TGTGCCAGCAGCCTACAGGACACCATATATTTT.